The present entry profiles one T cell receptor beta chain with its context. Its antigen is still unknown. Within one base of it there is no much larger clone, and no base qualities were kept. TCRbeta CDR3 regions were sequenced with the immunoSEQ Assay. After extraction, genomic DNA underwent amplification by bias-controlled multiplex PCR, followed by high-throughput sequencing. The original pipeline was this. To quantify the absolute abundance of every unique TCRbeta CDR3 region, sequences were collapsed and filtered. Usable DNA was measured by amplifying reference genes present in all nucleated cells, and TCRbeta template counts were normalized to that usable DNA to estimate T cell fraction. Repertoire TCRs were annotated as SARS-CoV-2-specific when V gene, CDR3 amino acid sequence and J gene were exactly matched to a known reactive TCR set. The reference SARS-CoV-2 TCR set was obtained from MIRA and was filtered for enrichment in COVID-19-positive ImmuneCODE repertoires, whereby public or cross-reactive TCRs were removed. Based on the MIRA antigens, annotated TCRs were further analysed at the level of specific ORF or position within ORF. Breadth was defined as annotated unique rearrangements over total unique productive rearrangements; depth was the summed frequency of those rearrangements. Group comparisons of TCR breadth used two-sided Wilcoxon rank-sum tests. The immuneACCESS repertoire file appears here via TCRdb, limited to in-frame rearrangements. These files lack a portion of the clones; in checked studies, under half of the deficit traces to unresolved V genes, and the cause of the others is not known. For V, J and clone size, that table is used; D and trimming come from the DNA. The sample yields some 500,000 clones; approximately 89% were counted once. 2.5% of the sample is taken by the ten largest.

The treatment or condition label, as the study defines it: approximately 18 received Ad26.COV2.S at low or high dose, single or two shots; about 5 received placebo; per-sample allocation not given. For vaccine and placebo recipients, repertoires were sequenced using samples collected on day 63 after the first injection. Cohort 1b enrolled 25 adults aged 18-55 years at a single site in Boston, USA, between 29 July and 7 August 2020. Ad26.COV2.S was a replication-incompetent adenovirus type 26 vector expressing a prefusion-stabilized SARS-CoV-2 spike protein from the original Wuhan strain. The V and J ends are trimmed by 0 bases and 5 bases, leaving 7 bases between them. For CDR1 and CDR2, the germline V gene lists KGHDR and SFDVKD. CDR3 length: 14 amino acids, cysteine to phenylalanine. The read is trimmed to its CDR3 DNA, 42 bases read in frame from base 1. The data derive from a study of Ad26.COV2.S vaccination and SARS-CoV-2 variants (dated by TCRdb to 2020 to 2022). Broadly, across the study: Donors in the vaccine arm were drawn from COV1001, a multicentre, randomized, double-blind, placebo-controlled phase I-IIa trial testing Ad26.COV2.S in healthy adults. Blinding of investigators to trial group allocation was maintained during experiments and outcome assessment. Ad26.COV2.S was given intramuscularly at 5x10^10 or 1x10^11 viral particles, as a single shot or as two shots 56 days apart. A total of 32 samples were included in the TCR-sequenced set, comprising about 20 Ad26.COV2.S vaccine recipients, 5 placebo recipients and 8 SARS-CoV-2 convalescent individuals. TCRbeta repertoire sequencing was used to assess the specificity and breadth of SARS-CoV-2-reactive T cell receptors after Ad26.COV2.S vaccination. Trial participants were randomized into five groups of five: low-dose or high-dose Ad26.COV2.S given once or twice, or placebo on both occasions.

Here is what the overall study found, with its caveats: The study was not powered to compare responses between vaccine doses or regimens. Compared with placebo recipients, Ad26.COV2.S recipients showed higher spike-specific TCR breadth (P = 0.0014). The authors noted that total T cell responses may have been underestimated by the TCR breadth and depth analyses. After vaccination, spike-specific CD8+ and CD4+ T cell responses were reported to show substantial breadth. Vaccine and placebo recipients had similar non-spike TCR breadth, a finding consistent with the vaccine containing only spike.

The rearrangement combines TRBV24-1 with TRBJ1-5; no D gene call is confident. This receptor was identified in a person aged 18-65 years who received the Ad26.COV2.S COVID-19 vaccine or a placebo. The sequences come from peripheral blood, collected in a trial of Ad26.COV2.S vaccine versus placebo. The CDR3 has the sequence CATSDLFTDQPQHF. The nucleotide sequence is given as TGTGCCACCAGTGATTTGTTCACAGATCAGCCCCAGCATTTT.